The 20 T cell receptor beta chains in this list originate from one sample, sequenced in a study of blood T cell repertoires in COVID-19. The repertoire was sequenced with immunoSEQ multiplex PCR; TCRdb's copy has only in-frame clones and lacks some. The sample consists of 90,000 to 120,000 clones, just over 90% of them appearing once. Sequencing input: peripheral blood. Receptors were obtained from a woman younger than 45 with acute or convalescent COVID-19.

The chain employs TRBV7-2 and TRBJ1-6, with TRBD1 matching over 7 bases. Germline CDR1 is SGHTA and CDR2 is FQGNSA. V was clipped by 5 bases and J by 5 bases; unmatched bases: 6. The CDR3 consists of 15 residues. The CDR3 region is CASSPRGQNNSPLHF. CDR3 DNA: TGTGCCAGCAGCCCGAGGGGACAGAATAATTCACCCCTCCACTTT.

The V gene is TRBV3-1 (or the pseudogene TRBV3-2), the J gene TRBJ1-4, with unresolved D. CDR3 length: 12 amino acids. V gave up 2 bases and J gave up 4 bases, with 2 bases separating them. Germline V lookup: CDR1 LGHDT, CDR2 YNNKEL (reference sequence). This CDR3 is CASSQYNEKLFF. The DNA for the CDR3 is TGTGCCAGCAGCCAATATAATGAAAAACTGTTTTTT.

V usage is TRBV30 and J usage is TRBJ1-6, with D maybe TRBD1 (5 bases). Germline values: CDR1 GTSNPN, CDR2 SVGIG (reference sequence). Trimming stripped 2 bases from V and 5 bases from J, with 19 bases between. The CDR3 runs to 17 residues. This CDR3 is CAWSKSNWTPDNSPLHF. The CDR3 DNA reads TGTGCCTGGAGTAAAAGTAACTGGACACCTGATAATTCACCCCTCCACTTT.

The chain is built from TRBV4-3 and TRBJ1-1; D is undetermined. Germline V gives CDR1 LGHNA, CDR2 YSLEER. V lost 4 bases and J 0 bases, leaving 9 bases between the germline ends. CDR3 size: 14 residues. The CDR3 loop is CASSLVGMNTEAFF. CDR3 in DNA: TGCGCCAGCAGCCTCGTCGGTATGAACACTGAAGCTTTCTTT.

The chain links TRBV28 to TRBJ1-4; 7 bases agree with TRBD1. V gave up 3 bases and J gave up 0 bases; unmatched junction bases: 16. This CDR3 region has 20 residues. Germline V gene lookup returns CDR1 MDHEN and CDR2 SYDVKM. The CDR3 sequence is CASSFPSTGTRATTNEKLFF. For the CDR3, the DNA is TGTGCCAGCAGTTTCCCCTCGACAGGGACAAGGGCTACAACTAATGAAAAACTGTTTTTT.

The chain uses TRBV6-2 or TRBV6-3 and TRBJ1-5; 12 bases line up with TRBD1. Per germline, CDR1 MNHEY and CDR2 SVGEGT. The junction had 5 bases not matched to a gene; V was cut back by 5 bases and J by 3 bases. The CDR3 spans 16 residues. The DNA for the CDR3 is TGTGCCAGCAGTGGGACAGGGGGCAATCTCAATCAGCCCCAGCATTTT. It yields the protein CASSGTGGNLNQPQHF.

V gene TRBV28 combines with J gene TRBJ2-5; 10 bases map to TRBD2. With V trimmed by 5 bases and J by 5 bases, 5 bases remained unmatched. From germline, CDR1 is MDHEN and CDR2 SYDVKM. The CDR3 is 14 residues long. This CDR3 reads CASSPSGSRETQYF. The CDR3 nucleotides are TGTGCCAGCAGTCCTAGCGGGAGTCGGGAGACCCAGTACTTC.

V and J are TRBV7-2 and TRBJ2-2, with unresolved D. The CDR3 sequence is 13 residues long. Trimming took 2 bases from V and 5 from J, leaving 6 bases between them. Germline V gene sequence: CDR1 SGHTA, CDR2 FQGNSA. CDR3 nucleotides: TGTGCCAGCAGCTTACGGTTAACCGGGGAGCTGTTTTTT. Translation gives CASSLRLTGELFF.

V usage is TRBV28 and J usage is TRBJ2-7, with D possibly being TRBD2 (6 bases). The V gene lost 8 bases and the J gene lost 3 bases, with 17 bases spanning the gap. Germline CDR1 and CDR2: MDHEN and SYDVKM. The CDR3 is 14 amino acids. The CDR3 protein is CASRGAATYYEQYF. In DNA form, the CDR3 reads TGTGCCAGCCGCGGGGCAGCTACCTACTACGAGCAGTACTTC. The full variable domain, rest sourced from reference TRBV28 and TRBJ2-7, is DVKVTQSSRYLVKRTGEKVFLECVQDMDHENMFWYRQDPGLGLRLIYFSYDVKMKEKGDIPEGYSVSREKKERFSLILESASTNQTSMYLCASRGAATYYEQYFGPGTRLTVT.

The chain combines TRBV5-1 with TRBJ1-2; unclear D gene. There are 14 residues in the CDR3. V was clipped by 5 bases and J by 8 bases, with 19 bases between them. From germline, CDR1 is SGHRS and CDR2 YFSETQ. The CDR3 bases are TGCGCCAGCAGGAGGGAGTCCTTACGAGAGGGCTACACCTTC. It yields the protein CASRRESLREGYTF.

This chain uses TRBV6-2 or TRBV6-3 with TRBJ1-2; the D is unclear. V lost 6 bases and J 1 base, leaving 12 bases between the germline ends. Germline CDR1 reads MNHEY; CDR2 reads SVGEGT. This CDR3 is built from 14 residues. The CDR3 sequence is CASSHREVNYGYTF. The CDR3 DNA reads as TGTGCCAGCAGCCACCGCGAGGTTAACTATGGCTACACCTTC.

The rearrangement joins TRBV28 to TRBJ2-7, with D uncertain. V was trimmed by 6 bases and J by 4 bases, leaving 16 bases between them. Germline V CDR1 and CDR2: MDHEN, SYDVKM. This CDR3 contains 14 residues. The DNA of the CDR3 is TGTGCCAGCAGACCCCCTGGTATGGAGTACGAGCAGTACTTC. Translation: CASRPPGMEYEQYF.

A few counts support this clone. The rearrangement joins TRBV19 to TRBJ2-1; 11 nucleotides match TRBD2. Trimming removed 6 bases from V and 5 bases from J; junction bases left unmatched: 0. CDR1 LNHDA and CDR2 SQIVND come from the germline V gene (reference sequence). This CDR3 spans 13 amino acids. The CDR3 coding sequence is TGTGCCAGTAGGGGACTAGCGGACAATGAGCAGTTCTTC. Its translation is CASRGLADNEQFF.

The J gene is TRBJ2-7, the V gene TRBV29-1; TRBD1 agrees at 8 bases. Germline V gives CDR1 SQVTM, CDR2 ANQGSEA. The V gene end was trimmed by 4 bases and the J gene end by 0 bases; junction bases not matched to a gene: 2. The CDR3 loop spans 13 amino acids. DNA of the CDR3: TGCAGCGTTGTACAGGGGGACTCCTACGAGCAGTACTTC. This codes for CSVVQGDSYEQYF.

CDR3: CSVAPTGFDEQYF. CDR3 nucleotide sequence: TGCAGCGTTGCTCCGACTGGGTTCGACGAGCAGTACTTC. The V and J genes are TRBV29-1 and TRBJ2-7; D gene uncertain. The CDR3 is 13 amino acids. V was pared by 4 bases and J by 5 bases, with 15 bases between. Germline V gives CDR1 SQVTM, CDR2 ANQGSEA.

The CDR3 DNA follows: TGTGCCAGCAGCCCGGGGACAGGGAGGACAGATACGCAGTATTTT. Its translation: CASSPGTGRTDTQYF. The rearrangement uses TRBV5-8 and TRBJ2-3, with 9 bases identical to TRBD1. This CDR3 spans 15 amino acids. Germline CDR1 reads SGHTS; CDR2 reads YDEGEE. V trimming: 4 bases; J trimming: 3 bases; junction bases outside the gene matches: 6.

Remarks on this clone: Other DNA sequences in the sample encode the same CDR3. CDR3 coding DNA: TGTGCCATCAGCGATCTAGCGGGAGAGTACGAGCAGTACTTC. Amino acids: CAISDLAGEYEQYF. The chain has TRBV10-3 and TRBJ2-7, with 10 bases fitting TRBD2. Germline CDR1 and CDR2: ENHRY and SYGVKD. The CDR3 sequence is 14 residues long. Trimming cost V 6 bases and J 4 bases; bases outside gene matches: 6.

This clone was found once. The chain joins TRBV6-5 to TRBJ1-2, with a tentative D call TRBD1 (6 bases). The CDR3 length is 15 residues. V lost 2 bases, J lost 2 bases, and 12 bases lay in between. The germline CDR1 and CDR2 sequences are MNHEY and SVGAGI. The CDR3 DNA sequence: TGTGCCAGCAGTTACCAGCAGGGGAACAACTATGGCTACACCTTC. Translation: CASSYQQGNNYGYTF.

J is TRBJ1-4 and V is TRBV4-3, with TRBD1 identical over 7 bases. CDR3 length equals 15 residues. V gave up 4 bases and J gave up 8 bases; unmatched junction bases: 10. Looked up from germline, CDR1 is LGHNA and CDR2 is YSLEER. CDR3 in amino acids: CASSPDRQADEKLFF. CDR3 nucleotide sequence: TGCGCCAGCAGCCCGGACAGGCAAGCGGACGAAAAACTGTTTTTT.

J is TRBJ1-2 and V is TRBV27; 8 bases are a match to TRBD1. CDR1 MNHEY and CDR2 SMNVEV come from the germline V gene (reference sequence). The V and J ends lost 5 bases and 4 bases, in that order; junction bases with no gene match: 9. The CDR3 loop spans 15 amino acids. The CDR3 loop reads CASSPQDRDFYGYTF. For the CDR3, the DNA is TGTGCCAGCAGTCCCCAGGACAGGGACTTCTATGGCTACACCTTC.